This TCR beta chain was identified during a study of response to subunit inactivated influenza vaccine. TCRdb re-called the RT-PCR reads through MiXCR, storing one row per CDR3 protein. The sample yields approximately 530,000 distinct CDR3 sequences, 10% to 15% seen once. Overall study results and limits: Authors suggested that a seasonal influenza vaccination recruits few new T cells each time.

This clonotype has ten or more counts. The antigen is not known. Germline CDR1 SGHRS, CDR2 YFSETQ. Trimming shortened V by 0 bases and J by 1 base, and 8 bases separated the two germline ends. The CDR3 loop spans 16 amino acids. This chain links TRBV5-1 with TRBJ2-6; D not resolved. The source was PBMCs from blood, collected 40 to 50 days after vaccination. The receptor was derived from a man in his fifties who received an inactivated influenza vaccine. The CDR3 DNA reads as TGCGCCAGCAGCTTGGTCTCCGGTTCTGGGGCCAACGTCCTGACTTTC. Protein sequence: CASSLVSGSGANVLTF.